This T cell receptor (beta chain) was profiled in a study of beta chain features in type 1 diabetes. This clone was detected only a few times. Its target is unknown. The trim removed 1 base at V and 6 bases at J, leaving 5 bases unmatched. There are 15 residues in the CDR3. The germline CDR1 and CDR2 sequences are LGHNA and YSLEER. Reverse transcription of all isolated RNA meant that expressed TCRB transcripts were sequenced. Libraries were prepared by immunoSEQ multiplex PCR; TCRdb keeps only in-frame clonotypes and omits some of them. The sample has hundreds of thousands of clones, 30% seen once. The study, taken as a whole, reports: Any HLA effect on TCRB rearrangement was left unresolved by small sub-analyses. When VDJ junctions were examined, type 1 diabetes patients showed fewer insertions and more deletions.

The rearrangement joins TRBV4-3 to TRBJ1-5, with 8 bases aligning to TRBD1. The source material was naive CD4+ T cells from blood. The TCR originated in a man aged 18 to 30 in good health. The CDR3 loop is CASSQGWDRTQPQHF. In DNA form, the CDR3 reads TGCGCCAGCAGCCAAGGATGGGACAGGACTCAGCCCCAGCATTTT.